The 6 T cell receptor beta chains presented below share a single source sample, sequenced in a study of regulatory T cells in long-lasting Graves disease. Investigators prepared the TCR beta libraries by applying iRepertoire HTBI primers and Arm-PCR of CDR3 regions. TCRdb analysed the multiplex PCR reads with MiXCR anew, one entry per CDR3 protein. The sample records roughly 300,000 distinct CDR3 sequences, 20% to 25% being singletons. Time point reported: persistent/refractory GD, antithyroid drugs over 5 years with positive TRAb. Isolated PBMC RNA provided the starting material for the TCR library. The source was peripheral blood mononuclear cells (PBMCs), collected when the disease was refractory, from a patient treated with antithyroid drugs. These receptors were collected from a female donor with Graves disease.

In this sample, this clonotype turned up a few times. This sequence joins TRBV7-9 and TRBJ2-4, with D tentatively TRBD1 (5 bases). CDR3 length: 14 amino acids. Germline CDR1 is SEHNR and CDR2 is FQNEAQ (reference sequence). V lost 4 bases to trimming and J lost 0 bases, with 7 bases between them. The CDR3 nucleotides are TGTGCCAGCAGCTCGACAGAAGCCAAAAACATTCAGTACTTC. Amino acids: CASSSTEAKNIQYF.

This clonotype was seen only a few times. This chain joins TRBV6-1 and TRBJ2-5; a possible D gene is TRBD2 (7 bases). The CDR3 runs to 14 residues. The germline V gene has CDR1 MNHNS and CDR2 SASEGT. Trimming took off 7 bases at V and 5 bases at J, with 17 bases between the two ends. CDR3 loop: CASNRLAQGETQYF. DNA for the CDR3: TGTGCCAGCAATCGACTAGCTCAGGGGGAGACCCAGTACTTC.

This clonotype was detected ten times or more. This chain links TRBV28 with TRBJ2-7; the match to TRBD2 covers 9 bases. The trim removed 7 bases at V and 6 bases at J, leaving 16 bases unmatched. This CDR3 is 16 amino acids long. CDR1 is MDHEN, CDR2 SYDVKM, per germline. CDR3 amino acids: CASTSSGRFGWGEQYF. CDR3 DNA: TGTGCCAGCACCTCCAGCGGGAGGTTCGGTTGGGGCGAGCAGTACTTC.

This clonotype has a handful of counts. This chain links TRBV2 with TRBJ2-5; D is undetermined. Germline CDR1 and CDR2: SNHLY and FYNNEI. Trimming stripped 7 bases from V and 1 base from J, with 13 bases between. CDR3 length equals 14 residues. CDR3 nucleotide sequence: TGTGCCAGCACGCCCCCCAGCTTCCAAGAGACCCAGTACTTC. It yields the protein CASTPPSFQETQYF.

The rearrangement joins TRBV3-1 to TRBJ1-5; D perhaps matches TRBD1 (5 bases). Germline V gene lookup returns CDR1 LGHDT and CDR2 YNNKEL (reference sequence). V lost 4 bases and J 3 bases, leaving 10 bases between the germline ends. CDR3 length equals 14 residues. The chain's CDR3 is CASSRGLDNQPQHF. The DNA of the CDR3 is TGTGCCAGCAGCCGGGGGTTGGACAATCAGCCCCAGCATTTT.

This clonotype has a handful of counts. CDR3 in DNA: TGTGCCATCAGTGAGAACACCGGGGAGCTGTTTTTT. This translates into CAISENTGELFF. The chain has TRBV10-3 and TRBJ2-2; D is ambiguous. The ends were cut back, 2 bases at V and 2 bases at J, with 0 bases in the middle. There are 12 residues in the CDR3. Germline V lookup: CDR1 ENHRY, CDR2 SYGVKD.